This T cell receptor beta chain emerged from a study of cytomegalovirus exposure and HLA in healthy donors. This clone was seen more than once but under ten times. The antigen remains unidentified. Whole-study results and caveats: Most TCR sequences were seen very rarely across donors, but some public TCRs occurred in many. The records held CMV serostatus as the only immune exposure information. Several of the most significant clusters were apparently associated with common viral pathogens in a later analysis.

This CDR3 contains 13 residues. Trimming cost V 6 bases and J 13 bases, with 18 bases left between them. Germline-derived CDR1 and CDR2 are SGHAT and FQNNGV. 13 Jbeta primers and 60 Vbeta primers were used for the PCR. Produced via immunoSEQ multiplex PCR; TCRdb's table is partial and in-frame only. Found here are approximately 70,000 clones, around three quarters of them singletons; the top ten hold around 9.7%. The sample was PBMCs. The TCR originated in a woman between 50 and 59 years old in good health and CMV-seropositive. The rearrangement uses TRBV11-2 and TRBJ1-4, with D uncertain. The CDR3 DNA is TGTGCCAGCAGGGGAGGTTACGGAGGAAGACTGTTTTTT. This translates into CASRGGYGGRLFF. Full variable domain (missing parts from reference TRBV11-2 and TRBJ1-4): EAGVAQSPRYKIIEKRQSVAFWCNPISGHATLYWYQQILGQGPKLLIQFQNNGVVDDSQLPKDRFSAERLKGVDSTLKIQPAKLEDSAVYLCASRGGYGGRLFFGSGTQLSVL.